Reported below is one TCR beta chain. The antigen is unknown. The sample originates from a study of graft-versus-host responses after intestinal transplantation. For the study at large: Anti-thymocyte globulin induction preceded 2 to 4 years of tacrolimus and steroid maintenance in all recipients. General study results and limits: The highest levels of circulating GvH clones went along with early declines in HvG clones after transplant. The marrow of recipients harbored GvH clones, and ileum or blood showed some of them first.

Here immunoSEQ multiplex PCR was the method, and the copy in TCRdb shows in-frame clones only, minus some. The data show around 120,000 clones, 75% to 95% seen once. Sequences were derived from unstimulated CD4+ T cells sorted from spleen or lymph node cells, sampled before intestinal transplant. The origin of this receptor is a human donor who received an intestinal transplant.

The CDR3, as DNA: TGCGCCAGCAGCGCCCGGGAGCCCAAAAACATTCAGTACTTC. Translation gives CASSAREPKNIQYF. V usage is TRBV5-1 and J usage is TRBJ2-4; a weak D match, TRBD2 (6 bases). Germline-derived CDR1 and CDR2 are SGHRS and YFSETQ. V lost 4 bases and J lost 2, with 10 bases in between. The length of the CDR3 is 14 residues. The full variable domain, completed using reference TRBV5-1 and TRBJ2-4, is KAGVTQTPRYLIKTRGQQVTLSCSPISGHRSVSWYQQTPGQGLQFLFEYFSETQRNKGNFPGRFSGRQFSNSRSEMNVSTLELGDSALYLCASSAREPKNIQYFGAGTRLSVL.